The T cell receptor beta chain described here comes from a study of identical twins. Unmatched junction bases numbered 9, after V lost 6 bases and J lost 7 bases. CDR3 length equals 15 residues. TCRdb re-derived calls from the 5' RACE reads in MiXCR, one entry per CDR3 protein. Of 450,000 to 500,000 distinct CDR3 sequences listed, 13% to 15% are singletons. The same sample was also studied in work on yellow fever vaccine responses in identical twins.

The V and J genes are TRBV12-3 or TRBV12-4 and TRBJ2-1; 10 nucleotides match TRBD1. The receptor comes from a woman aged 18-35 years in good health. The material sequenced was CD4+ T cells sorted from blood. CDR3 DNA sequence: TGTGCCAGCAGAATCCGGGACAGGGGTCAGAATGAGCAGTTCTTC. This sequence encodes CASRIRDRGQNEQFF.